The 12 T cell receptor beta chains below come from one sample, sequenced in a study of CXCR4 blockade with PD-1 therapy in pancreatic cancer (dated by TCRdb to the late 2010s). The library came from the immunoSEQ multiplex PCR assay. The clones in this table, taken by TCRdb from immuneACCESS, are in-frame only. Not every clone is retained; where verified, under half of the shortfall comes from an unresolved V gene, and the cause of the rest is unknown. Across this sample there are some 16,000 clones, with over 55% seen only once. About 5.9% of the sample is held by the ten biggest clonotypes. Sequencing used tumor tissue. These receptors were obtained from a human donor with pancreatic ductal adenocarcinoma.

J is TRBJ1-3 and V is TRBV7-6, with 7 bases matching TRBD1. J gave up 0 bases and V 2 bases, and 4 bases lay outside the gene matches. Germline V gene data show CDR1 as SGHVS and CDR2 as FNYEAQ. The CDR3 contains 16 residues. CDR3 bases: TGTGCCAGCAGCTTACAGGGGGGGCTCTCTGGAAACACCATATATTTT. It encodes CASSLQGGLSGNTIYF.

This clone was counted only a few times. J is TRBJ1-1 and V is TRBV7-7; D unclear. This CDR3 is 16 amino acids long. CDR1 and CDR2 from the germline V gene are SSHAT and FNYEAQ (reference sequence). The V end was cut by 5 bases, the J end by 3 bases, with 19 bases between. CDR3: CASSPIRAPTYTEAFF. The CDR3 nucleotides read TGTGCCAGCAGCCCAATACGGGCCCCAACTTACACTGAAGCTTTCTTT.

This clone has only a few counts. The rearrangement uses TRBV6-7 and TRBJ1-4, with no clear D. TRBV6-7 is an ORF, and what it does is uncertain. V was pared by 5 bases and J by 0 bases, with 22 bases between. The CDR3 consists of 19 residues. Here the CDR3 DNA reads TGTGCCAGCAGTAAGAATGGAGGACTTTCGGAGGCAACTAATGAAAAACTGTTTTTT. Its translation: CASSKNGGLSEATNEKLFF.

The table lists this clone with a few counts. The V call is TRBV4-1, the J call TRBJ2-7; D might be TRBD2 (7 bases). The CDR3 is 15 amino acids. Germline V gene sequence: CDR1 MGHRA, CDR2 YSYEKL. Trimming left V 2 bases short and J 2 bases short, with 13 bases between. The CDR3 region is CASSQSPGGPYEQYF. The CDR3 DNA follows: TGCGCCAGCAGCCAAAGCCCCGGGGGGCCCTACGAGCAGTACTTC.

This clone was counted between two and nine times. The chain links TRBV19 to TRBJ2-1; 9 nucleotides agree with TRBD2. CDR3 size: 14 residues. The V and J ends lost 5 bases and 10 bases, in that order; junction bases with no gene match: 9. Germline-derived CDR1 and CDR2 are LNHDA and SQIVND (reference sequence). This chain's CDR3 is CASSPREGKREQFF. The CDR3, as DNA: TGTGCCAGTAGTCCGCGGGAGGGAAAGAGGGAGCAGTTCTTC.

The chain has TRBV18 and TRBJ1-1; no clear D gene. Germline V gene sequence: CDR1 KGHSH, CDR2 LQKENI. This CDR3 has 14 residues. V lost 1 base and J lost 4, with 10 bases in between. CDR3 residues: CASSPQSAGTEAFF. Written as DNA, the CDR3 is TGTGCCAGCTCACCACAGTCGGCCGGCACTGAAGCTTTCTTT.

The chain recombines TRBV6-8 with TRBJ1-4; D might be TRBD1 (5 bases). The CDR3 is made up of 17 amino acids. V was shortened by 6 bases and J by 6 bases, with 23 bases between the two germline ends. The germline V gene encodes CDR1 MNHGY and CDR2 SAAAGT. The CDR3 protein is CASSRGLSSGQDEKLFF. CDR3 sequence (DNA): TGTGCCAGCAGCCGGGGACTGAGCTCGGGCCAAGATGAAAAACTGTTTTTT.

V is TRBV6-8 and J is TRBJ1-1; 7 bases map to TRBD1. Germline V lookup: CDR1 MNHGY, CDR2 SAAAGT. Unmatched junction bases numbered 9, after V lost 5 bases and J lost 0 bases. The CDR3 sequence is 16 residues long. CDR3 DNA: TGTGCCAGCAGTCCATGGACAGGACTTATGAACACTGAAGCTTTCTTT. Encoded protein: CASSPWTGLMNTEAFF.

CDR3 in DNA: TGTGCCAGCATCGCCGGGACAGGAGGCACTGAAGCTTTCTTT. Protein sequence: CASIAGTGGTEAFF. The chain employs TRBV28 and TRBJ1-1, with 8 nucleotides matching TRBD1. The V and J ends lost 7 bases and 4 bases, in that order; junction bases with no gene match: 8. CDR3 length: 14 amino acids. CDR1 and CDR2 from the germline V gene are MDHEN and SYDVKM.

The J gene is TRBJ1-3, the V gene TRBV6-7; maybe TRBD1 (5 bases). TRBV6-7 is marked as an open reading frame, function uncertain. V lost 5 bases to trimming and J lost 4 bases, with 12 bases between them. The length of the CDR3 is 14 residues. CDR3 sequence: CASSHPGRGNTIYF. The CDR3 nucleotides read TGTGCCAGCAGTCACCCGGGACGGGGAAACACCATATATTTT.

The chain combines TRBV28 with TRBJ2-1, with a possible D match to TRBD2 (6 bases). V lost 6 bases to trimming and J lost 8 bases, with 20 bases between them. The CDR3 is 15 amino acids. Germline V CDR1 and CDR2: MDHEN, SYDVKM. DNA for the CDR3: TGTGCCAGCAGCCCGATGTCGGGGTCGGGGGATGAGCAGTTCTTC. This gives the protein CASSPMSGSGDEQFF.

V usage is TRBV19 and J usage is TRBJ1-1; 7 positions match TRBD1. Looked up from germline, CDR1 is LNHDA and CDR2 is SQIVND (reference sequence). The V segment lost 1 base and the J segment 6 bases; nucleotides outside the gene matches: 8. This CDR3 spans 15 amino acids. The CDR3 DNA reads as TGTGCCAGTAGTATAGGCGGGACAGCCCACGCTGAAGCTTTCTTT. Amino acids: CASSIGGTAHAEAFF. Combining the CDR3 with reference TRBV19 and TRBJ1-1 gives the whole variable domain DGGITQSPKYLFRKEGQNVTLSCEQNLNHDAMYWYRQDPGQGLRLIYYSQIVNDFQKGDIAEGYSVSREKKESFPLTVTSAQKNPTAFYLCASSIGGTAHAEAFFGQGTRLTVV.